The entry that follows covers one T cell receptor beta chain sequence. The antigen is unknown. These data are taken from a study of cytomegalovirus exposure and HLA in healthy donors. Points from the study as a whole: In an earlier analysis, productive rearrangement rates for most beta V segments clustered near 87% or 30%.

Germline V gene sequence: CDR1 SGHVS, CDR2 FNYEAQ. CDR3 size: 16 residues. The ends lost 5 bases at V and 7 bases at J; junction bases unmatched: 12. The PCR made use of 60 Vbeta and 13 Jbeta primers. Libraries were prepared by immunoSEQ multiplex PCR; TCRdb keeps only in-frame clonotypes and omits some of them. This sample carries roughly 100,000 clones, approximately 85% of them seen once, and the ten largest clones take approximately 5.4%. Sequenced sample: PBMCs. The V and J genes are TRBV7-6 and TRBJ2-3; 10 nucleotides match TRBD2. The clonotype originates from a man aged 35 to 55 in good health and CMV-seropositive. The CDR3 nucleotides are TGTGCCAGCAGCGGGAGGACTAGCGGTCCCGGGAATACGCAGTATTTT. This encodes CASSGRTSGPGNTQYF. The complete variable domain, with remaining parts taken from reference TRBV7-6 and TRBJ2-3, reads GAGVSQSPRYKVTKRGQDVALRCDPISGHVSLYWYRQALGQGPEFLTYFNYEAQQDKSGLPNDRFSAERPEGSISTLTIQRTEQRDSAMYRCASSGRTSGPGNTQYFGPGTRLTVL.